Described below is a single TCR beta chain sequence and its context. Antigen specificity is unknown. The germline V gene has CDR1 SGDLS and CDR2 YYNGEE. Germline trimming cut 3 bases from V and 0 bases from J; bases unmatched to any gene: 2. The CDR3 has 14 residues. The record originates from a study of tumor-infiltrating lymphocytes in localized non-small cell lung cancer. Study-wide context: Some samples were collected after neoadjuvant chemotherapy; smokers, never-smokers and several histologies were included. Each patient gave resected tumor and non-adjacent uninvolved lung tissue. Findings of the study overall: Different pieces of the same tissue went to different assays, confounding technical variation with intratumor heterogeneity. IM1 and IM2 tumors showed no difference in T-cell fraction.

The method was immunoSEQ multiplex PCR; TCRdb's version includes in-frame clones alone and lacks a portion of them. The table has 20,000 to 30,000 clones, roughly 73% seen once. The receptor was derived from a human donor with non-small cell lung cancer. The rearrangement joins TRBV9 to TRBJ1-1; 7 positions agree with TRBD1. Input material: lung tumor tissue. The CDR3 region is CASSADRMNTEAFF. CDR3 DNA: TGTGCCAGCAGCGCGGACAGGATGAACACTGAAGCTTTCTTT.